This TCR beta chain appears in the sequencing data of a study of human T cells and chemical hapten exposure. This clonotype was counted ten times or more. In TCRdb, the RACE reads were re-called with MiXCR into one record per CDR3 protein. Altogether around 100,000 distinct CDR3 sequences are present, 11% being singletons, with the ten largest covering 3% to 4.5%. As to time point: patch test 1, 2 weeks after DPC sensitization. Treatment noted: therapeutic diphenylcyclopropenone sensitization with weekly scalp DPC. The CDR3 loop spans 13 amino acids. V lost 6 bases to trimming and J lost 6 bases, with 11 bases between them.

The source is a woman aged 40 to 49 with alopecia areata. Some clones in this sample may be carry-over from other donors' samples. This sample comprised whole blood, obtained in connection with sensitization to the hapten diphenylcyclopropenone (DPC). The rearrangement uses TRBV12-3 or TRBV12-4 and TRBJ2-2; D perhaps matches TRBD1 (5 bases). The CDR3 DNA is TGTGCCAGCAGCCTCCAGGGCCCCGGGGAGCTGTTTTTT. Its translation: CASSLQGPGELFF.